This is a list of T cell receptor beta chains from one sample in a study of neoadjuvant anti-PD-1 for oral cavity cancer. TCRdb's copy holds only in-frame clones and misses some; the assay was immunoSEQ multiplex PCR. The repertoire has 60,000 to 75,000 clones, around four fifths of them found once; the top ten carry around 3.2%. The input for sequencing was PBMCs, taken before nivolumab (anti-PD-1) treatment. The receptors were gathered from a person between 35 and 79 years old with oral cavity squamous cell carcinoma. Both conserved end residues are part of each CDR3. The D gene is left open where the match is weak. Clone size is not always given. Where it is, it says once, few, many or a class for expanded clones.

v_call	clone_size	j_call	d_call	cdr3_nt	cdr3_aa
TRBV27	-	TRBJ2-7	TRBD1	TGTGCCAGCAGTTCATCCGGGACAGGGCAATTCGAGCAGTACTTC	CASSSSGTGQFEQYF
TRBV6-1	-	TRBJ2-2	TRBD2	TGTGCCAGCAGTGCGGGACTAGCGGGAGTTGGGGAGCTGTTTTTT	CASSAGLAGVGELFF
TRBV2	few	TRBJ1-1	-	TGTGCCAGCTGGAGGATGGACACTGAAGCTTTCTTT	CASWRMDTEAFF
TRBV29-1	-	TRBJ1-4	TRBD1	TGCAGCGCCTACACAGGGGGGTGGATCACTAATGAAAAACTGTTTTTT	CSAYTGGWITNEKLFF
TRBV29-1	-	TRBJ1-2	TRBD1	TGCAGCGGCGGGGGCAGGGGGAGTTACACCTTC	CSGGGRGSYTF
TRBV2	few	TRBJ1-2	-	TGTGCCAGCAGTGAATCGGGATCAGAGCGTGGCTACACCTTC	CASSESGSERGYTF
TRBV19	few	TRBJ1-2	-	TGTGCCAGTAGTATAGATTTACCGTCTTACTATGGCTACACCTTC	CASSIDLPSYYGYTF
TRBV6-5	-	TRBJ1-5	-	TGTGCCAGCAGTTACGGGGTTAATCAGCCCCAGCATTTT	CASSYGVNQPQHF
TRBV27	-	TRBJ2-7	TRBD2	TGTGCCAGCAGTCGGACTAGCGGGGGGTACGAGCAGTACTTC	CASSRTSGGYEQYF
TRBV5-1	-	TRBJ2-2	TRBD2	TGCGCCAGCAGCTCAGGCGGGACTAGCGCCACCGGGGAGCTGTTTTTT	CASSSGGTSATGELFF
TRBV19	-	TRBJ2-3	TRBD1	TGTGCCAGTAGTAAGGGACAGGGGCAAGATACGCAGTATTTT	CASSKGQGQDTQYF
TRBV19	-	TRBJ1-1	-	TGTGCCAGTAGCTTCTGGGCCCCGATAGTGAACACTGAAGCTTTCTTT	CASSFWAPIVNTEAFF
TRBV2	-	TRBJ1-1	-	TGTGCCAGCAGTGAAGCGTCTTCAGGAGCTTTCTTT	CASSEASSGAFF
TRBV6-5	-	TRBJ1-4	-	TGTGCCAGCAGTCCCACAGGAAGTACAAATGAAAAACTGTTTTTT	CASSPTGSTNEKLFF
TRBV7-8	-	TRBJ2-1	-	TGTGCCAGCACCCCCCCAGGACACAATGAGCAGTTCTTC	CASTPPGHNEQFF
TRBV30	-	TRBJ2-5	TRBD1	TGTGCCTGGAGTGTTGGACAGGTAGCAGAGACCCAGTACTTC	CAWSVGQVAETQYF
TRBV27	-	TRBJ2-5	TRBD2	TGTGCCAGCAGTTTGACGGGAGGGCGAGAGACCCAGTACTTC	CASSLTGGRETQYF
TRBV4-1	once	TRBJ2-3	-	TGCGCCAGCAGCCAAGCCTCAGGGTTGGAGGCAGATACGCAGTATTTT	CASSQASGLEADTQYF
TRBV7-9	-	TRBJ1-1	-	TGTGCCAGCAGACACGACAGGACTGCCGCAGGTGGTGAAGCTTTCTTT	CASRHDRTAAGGEAFF
TRBV9	-	TRBJ2-1	TRBD2	TGTGCCAGCAGCCCCCAAGCGGGATGGACTTACAATGAGCAGTTCTTC	CASSPQAGWTYNEQFF
TRBV7-9	-	TRBJ2-7	TRBD1	TGTGCCAGCAGCTTCCAGACAGGGGGGTACGAGCAGTACTTC	CASSFQTGGYEQYF
TRBV28	-	TRBJ2-7	-	TGTGCCAGCAGTTTACCCGGAGCCTACGAGCAGTACTTC	CASSLPGAYEQYF
TRBV9	-	TRBJ1-3	-	TGTGCCAGCAGCGTAGGGGGCGGAGGGCCTGAGGGGGGAAACACCATATATTTT	CASSVGGGGPEGGNTIYF
TRBV4-1	-	TRBJ2-1	-	TGCGCCAGCAGCCTCGGTGCCGTTGTGGACAATGAGCAGTTCTTC	CASSLGAVVDNEQFF
TRBV4-1	few	TRBJ1-5	-	TGCGCCAGCAGCCAAGATTGGGTAAATAGCAATCAGCCCCAGCATTTT	CASSQDWVNSNQPQHF
TRBV7-3	-	TRBJ2-1	-	TGTGCCAGCAGCTTAAAAGTAAGCGAATACAATGAGCAGTTCTTC	CASSLKVSEYNEQFF
TRBV19	-	TRBJ1-3	-	TGTGCCAGTACCACTCAGGGGTCTGGTGGAAACACCATATATTTT	CASTTQGSGGNTIYF
TRBV5-1	-	TRBJ2-7	TRBD1	TGCGCCAGCACCTTTGGGGGGACAGGGGCGGACGAGCAGTACTTC	CASTFGGTGADEQYF
TRBV11-3	-	TRBJ2-4	-	TGTGCCAGCAGCTTAGATTTTAGGCAGGAACAGTACTTC	CASSLDFRQEQYF
TRBV7-9	-	TRBJ2-7	-	TGTGCCAGCAGCGAGGGAAAGGCAGGCAAAATCTACGAGCAGTACTTC	CASSEGKAGKIYEQYF
TRBV5-6	-	TRBJ1-4	-	TGTGCCAGCAGCTTGGCGGCAACCGGGCGGAAACTGTTTTTT	CASSLAATGRKLFF
TRBV11-2	once	TRBJ1-5	TRBD1	TGTGCCAGCAGCTCGGACAGGGATCAGCCCCAGCATTTT	CASSSDRDQPQHF
TRBV6-6	-	TRBJ1-1	-	TGTGCCAGCATTCTGACCAGTTTGACTGAAGCTTTCTTT	CASILTSLTEAFF
TRBV10-3	-	TRBJ2-1	TRBD1	TGTGCCATCAGACTACAGGGGATGGTGGATGAGCAGTTCTTC	CAIRLQGMVDEQFF
TRBV30	-	TRBJ1-5	-	TGTGCCTGGTCTCGGGCCTCCTCCAATCAGCCCCAGCATTTT	CAWSRASSNQPQHF
TRBV4-1	once	TRBJ1-1	-	TGCGCCAGCAGCCAAGACCCAGGGGTAGGAACTGAAGCTTTCTTT	CASSQDPGVGTEAFF
TRBV19	-	TRBJ1-5	-	TGTGCCAGTAGTAGGTGGCCAGTACTGGGTCAGCCCCAGCATTTT	CASSRWPVLGQPQHF
TRBV7-8	few	TRBJ1-5	-	TGTGCCAGCAGCTTAGGACACAATCAGCCCCAGCATTTT	CASSLGHNQPQHF
TRBV9	-	TRBJ2-3	TRBD1	TGTGCCAGCAGCGTAGAGGGACAGGGGCTTAGCACAGATACGCAGTATTTT	CASSVEGQGLSTDTQYF
TRBV2	few	TRBJ1-1	TRBD1	TGTGCCAGCAGGGGACAGGGGTGGGACACTGAAGCTTTCTTT	CASRGQGWDTEAFF
TRBV29-1	once	TRBJ2-7	-	TGCAGCGTTGACTGGGGAGCGGACGAGCAGTACTTC	CSVDWGADEQYF
TRBV28	few	TRBJ1-1	TRBD1	TGTGCCAGCAGAGTAGACAGGGGGCTGGCCACTGAAGCTTTCTTT	CASRVDRGLATEAFF
TRBV10-3	once	TRBJ2-5	TRBD2	TGTGCCATCAGGGCGACTAGCGGGGGGGCCGGAGAGACCCAGTACTTC	CAIRATSGGAGETQYF
TRBV5-5	-	TRBJ2-3	TRBD1	TGTGCCAGCAGATACACAGGGGCAGATACGCAGTATTTT	CASRYTGADTQYF
TRBV5-1	-	TRBJ2-1	-	TGCGCCAGCAGCTACGATACGGGACGTTACAATGAGCAGTTCTTC	CASSYDTGRYNEQFF
TRBV2	-	TRBJ1-2	-	TGTGCCAGCAGGGACAGAGCTAACTATGGCTACACCTTC	CASRDRANYGYTF
TRBV14	once	TRBJ1-1	-	TGTGCCAGCAGCCAAAACGGGGGAAGTGGCACTGAAGCTTTCTTT	CASSQNGGSGTEAFF
TRBV6-1	-	TRBJ2-7	-	TGTGCCAGCTCCGATCAGAACTCCTACGAGCAGTACTTC	CASSDQNSYEQYF
TRBV19	once	TRBJ1-5	-	TGTGCCAGTAGCCCTGCGGGGCAGGGTTATTATCAGCCCCAGCATTTT	CASSPAGQGYYQPQHF